These 27 T cell receptor beta chains were sequenced from one sample in a study of blood T cell repertoires in COVID-19. Method: immunoSEQ multiplex PCR; TCRdb's copy keeps in-frame clones and lacks some. In the table there are under 450,000 clones, roughly nine tenths of which are singletons. The sequencing sample was made of PBMCs or T cells enriched from blood (not recorded which). These receptors were collected from a woman aged 40-49 years who had been exposed to COVID-19.

CDR3: CASSLRPLLGAPLETQYF. The DNA for the CDR3 is TGTGCCAGTAGTCTTAGACCACTTCTGGGGGCGCCTCTGGAGACCCAGTACTTC. The rearrangement joins TRBV19 to TRBJ2-5; TRBD1 is a possible D gene (6 bases). CDR1 LNHDA and CDR2 SQIVND come from the germline V gene (reference sequence). This CDR3 has 18 amino acids. V was clipped by 5 bases and J by 5 bases, with 27 bases between them.

This sequence joins TRBV12-3 or TRBV12-4 and TRBJ2-7, with TRBD2 identical over 8 bases. This CDR3 has 12 residues. With V trimmed by 5 bases and J by 6 bases, 3 bases remained unmatched. The CDR3 bases are TGTGCCAGCAGTCTACTAGCGGTCGAGCAGTACTTC. Translating gives CASSLLAVEQYF.

The count of this clone is one. The chain recombines TRBV6-2 or TRBV6-3 with TRBJ2-3; TRBD2 matches 10 bases. Germline V gene sequence: CDR1 MNHEY, CDR2 SVGEGT. This CDR3 has 19 amino acids. The junction had 16 bases not matched to a gene; V was cut back by 6 bases and J by 1 base. CDR3 in amino acids: CASSHPQREGRSGTDTQYF. Written as DNA, the CDR3 is TGTGCCAGCAGCCACCCCCAGCGGGAGGGCCGGTCGGGCACAGATACGCAGTATTTT.

The gene calls are TRBV5-4 and TRBJ1-1; 8 bases fit TRBD1. CDR1 is SGHNT, CDR2 YYREEE, per germline (reference sequence). With V trimmed by 2 bases and J by 1 base, 4 bases remained unmatched. This CDR3 is built from 15 residues. This chain's CDR3 is CASSFWDRRNTEAFF. CDR3 bases: TGTGCCAGCAGCTTCTGGGACAGGAGGAACACTGAAGCTTTCTTT.

This chain uses TRBV5-1 with TRBJ1-1; D not certain. V was trimmed by 0 bases and J by 4 bases, leaving 13 bases between them. The CDR3 spans 15 residues. CDR1 and CDR2 (germline): SGHRS, YFSETQ. CDR3 bases: TGCGCCAGCAGCTTGGGATTCTCAGGTTTCACTGAAGCTTTCTTT. Its protein is CASSLGFSGFTEAFF.

The chain employs TRBV19 and TRBJ1-1; 8 bases agree with TRBD1. The CDR3 runs to 14 residues. Germline-derived CDR1 and CDR2 are LNHDA and SQIVND (reference sequence). Trimming at V came to 6 bases and at J to 5 bases, leaving 8 bases not matched to a gene. CDR3 coding DNA: TGTGCCAGTAGGCAAGGACAGGGTTCGACTGAAGCTTTCTTT. It codes for CASRQGQGSTEAFF.

In this sample, this clone turned up once. V and J are TRBV29-1 and TRBJ1-2, with TRBD1 identical over 7 bases. The V gene end was trimmed by 7 bases and the J gene end by 3 bases; junction bases not matched to a gene: 2. Per germline, CDR1 SQVTM and CDR2 ANQGSEA. The CDR3 contains 11 residues. The CDR3 DNA is TGCAGCGCCGACAGGGACTATGGCTACACCTTC. Amino acids: CSADRDYGYTF.

The chain recombines TRBV5-1 with TRBJ1-6; 7 bases line up with TRBD1. The V and J ends lost 2 bases and 5 bases, in that order; junction bases with no gene match: 4. CDR3 length equals 15 residues. CDR1 is SGHRS and CDR2 is YFSETQ in the germline V gene. CDR3 loop: CASSFSGTDNSPLHF. CDR3 in DNA: TGCGCCAGCAGCTTTTCCGGGACAGATAATTCACCCCTCCACTTT.

J is TRBJ1-3 and V is TRBV5-4; D may be TRBD1 (5 bases). Germline V CDR1 and CDR2: SGHNT, YYREEE (reference sequence). This CDR3 is built from 15 residues. The V and J ends lost 4 bases and 4 bases respectively, with 15 bases between them. CDR3 sequence reads: CASSLGGVGGNTIYF. The CDR3 coding sequence is TGTGCCAGCAGCCTCGGGGGGGTGGGAGGAAACACCATATATTTT.

Only one count was recorded for this clone. The V and J genes are TRBV24-1 and TRBJ1-1, with D possibly matching TRBD1 (5 bases). The CDR3 runs to 14 residues. The V gene lost 4 bases and the J gene lost 0 bases, with 8 bases spanning the gap. Germline V CDR1 and CDR2: KGHDR, SFDVKD. The CDR3 region has the DNA TGTGCCACCAGTGAGGGGACTTTGAACACTGAAGCTTTCTTT. It encodes CATSEGTLNTEAFF.

This clone was observed once. V gene TRBV6-2 or TRBV6-3 combines with J gene TRBJ1-2; D is possibly TRBD1 (5 bases). Trimming took 4 bases from V and 4 from J, leaving 13 bases between them. CDR3 size: 14 residues. From germline, CDR1 is MNHEY and CDR2 SVGEGT. The CDR3 loop reads CASSFREVSYGYTF. In DNA form, the CDR3 reads TGTGCCAGCAGTTTCAGGGAAGTCTCCTATGGCTACACCTTC.

Worth noting for this clone: Distinct nucleotide sequences in the sample also encode this CDR3. V gene TRBV2 combines with J gene TRBJ1-4; 8 bases match TRBD1. The CDR3 has 15 residues. J lost 4 bases, V lost 2 bases, and 3 bases had no gene match. CDR1 and CDR2 from the germline V gene are SNHLY and FYNNEI. In DNA form, the CDR3 reads TGTGCCAGCAGTGAACGGGGACAGGTTAATGAAAAACTGTTTTTT. As protein: CASSERGQVNEKLFF.

This sequence joins TRBV5-1 and TRBJ1-1, with a possible D match to TRBD1 (6 bases). This CDR3 has 13 residues. The V end was cut by 0 bases, the J end by 6 bases, with 9 bases between. Per the germline V gene, CDR1 is SGHRS and CDR2 is YFSETQ. This CDR3 reads CASSLAQGPEAFF. CDR3 sequence (DNA): TGCGCCAGCAGCTTGGCACAGGGTCCTGAAGCTTTCTTT.

The rearrangement uses TRBV18 and TRBJ1-6, with 8 bases lining up with TRBD1. The CDR3 extends over 21 amino acids. Germline assignment: CDR1 KGHSH and CDR2 LQKENI. V shed 5 bases and J 6 bases; nucleotides not matched to a gene: 24. This CDR3 is CASSRFLNGQGASLGNSPLHF. CDR3 sequence (DNA): TGTGCCAGCTCAAGGTTTCTCAATGGACAGGGAGCCTCGTTGGGTAATTCACCCCTCCACTTT.

This sequence joins TRBV29-1 and TRBJ1-1; no reliable D call. Germline V gives CDR1 SQVTM, CDR2 ANQGSEA. The CDR3 length is 10 residues. V was shortened by 7 bases and J by 0 bases, with 3 bases between the two germline ends. Written as DNA, the CDR3 is TGCAGCGCTATGAACACTGAAGCTTTCTTT. This encodes CSAMNTEAFF.

This chain uses TRBV5-6 with TRBJ2-1; tentative D call: TRBD2 (5 bases). This CDR3 region has 15 residues. CDR1 and CDR2 from the germline V gene are SGHDT and YYEEEE. V was pared by 1 base and J by 2 bases, with 10 bases between. CDR3 in amino acids: CASSLIASTYNEQFF. DNA of the CDR3: TGTGCCAGCAGCTTGATAGCGAGCACCTACAATGAGCAGTTCTTC.

This rearrangement joins TRBV18 to TRBJ1-1; 8 bases are shared with TRBD1. With V trimmed by 7 bases and J by 5 bases, 6 bases remained unmatched. This CDR3 region has 13 residues. Germline CDR1 and CDR2: KGHSH and LQKENI. CDR3 residues: CASLNRGNTEAFF. The CDR3 DNA sequence: TGTGCCAGCTTAAACAGGGGGAATACTGAAGCTTTCTTT.

This chain uses TRBV25-1 with TRBJ2-7; 9 nucleotides agree with TRBD1. Unmatched junction bases numbered 10, after V lost 3 bases and J lost 7 bases. The CDR3 runs 15 residues. Germline values: CDR1 MGHDK, CDR2 SYGVNS. In DNA, the CDR3 is TGTGCCAGCAGTGATTACAGGGGGCGCCGGGAAGAGCAGTACTTC. It codes for CASSDYRGRREEQYF.

The chain has TRBV11-2 and TRBJ1-1, with a possible D match to TRBD1 (5 bases). Trimming took off 5 bases at V and 0 bases at J, with 16 bases between the two ends. The CDR3 has 16 residues. Germline V lookup: CDR1 SGHAT, CDR2 FQNNGV. The CDR3 here is CASSLPGHFMNTEAFF. The CDR3 DNA reads as TGTGCCAGCAGCCTCCCTGGACATTTCATGAACACTGAAGCTTTCTTT.

V usage is TRBV6-4 and J usage is TRBJ1-2, with TRBD1 matching over 8 bases. Losses at the gene ends were 6 bases for V and 2 bases for J; bases not matched to a gene: 8. Germline-derived CDR1 and CDR2 are MRHNA and SNTAGT. This CDR3 region has 15 residues. CDR3 coding DNA: TGTGCCAGCAGAAGACAGGGGATTGTGAACTATGGCTACACCTTC. Protein: CASRRQGIVNYGYTF.

This chain links TRBV27 with TRBJ2-1; 12 bases line up with TRBD2. V shed 7 bases and J 7 bases; nucleotides not matched to a gene: 11. The CDR3 loop spans 16 amino acids. Germline CDR1 is MNHEY and CDR2 is SMNVEV (reference sequence). The CDR3 protein is CASKDLTSGRINEQFF. The CDR3 region has the DNA TGTGCCAGCAAGGATCTGACTAGCGGGAGAATAAATGAGCAGTTCTTC.

The gene calls are TRBV9 and TRBJ2-6; TRBD2 agrees at 14 bases. The germline CDR1 and CDR2 sequences are SGDLS and YYNGEE. Germline trimming cut 3 bases from V and 3 bases from J; bases unmatched to any gene: 8. This CDR3 has 19 residues. The CDR3 DNA reads as TGTGCCAGCAGCGCGCAAGGGACTAGCGGGAGAGGTGGGGCCAACGTCCTGACTTTC. It encodes CASSAQGTSGRGGANVLTF.

The chain combines TRBV5-6 with TRBJ2-6; D gene uncertain. V shed 4 bases and J shed 0 bases, with 11 bases lying between them. CDR3 length: 16 amino acids. The V gene's germline CDR1 is SGHDT and CDR2 YYEEEE. The CDR3 DNA sequence: TGTGCCAGCAGCCCCGAGGTGGGCTCTGGGGCCAACGTCCTGACTTTC. Translated, it gives CASSPEVGSGANVLTF.

V and J are TRBV12-3 or TRBV12-4 and TRBJ2-1; 9 bases fit TRBD1. The CDR3 runs 13 residues. After removal of 5 bases from V and 6 bases from J, the junction contained 2 bases not matched to a gene. The CDR3 loop is CASSMDRGNEQFF. The CDR3, as DNA: TGTGCCAGCAGTATGGACAGGGGCAATGAGCAGTTCTTC.

This rearrangement joins TRBV30 to TRBJ2-6; weak D call: TRBD1 (6 bases). The ends were cut back, 2 bases at V and 2 bases at J, with 19 bases in the middle. The CDR3 spans 18 residues. CDR1 and CDR2 (germline): GTSNPN, SVGIG (reference sequence). CDR3 coding DNA: TGTGCCTGGAGTCCCTATTTTTCAGGGGATGCTGGGGCCAACGTCCTGACTTTC. Protein sequence: CAWSPYFSGDAGANVLTF.

The J gene is TRBJ2-3, the V gene TRBV9, with TRBD2 matching over 9 bases. The trim removed 4 bases at V and 3 bases at J, leaving 6 bases unmatched. Germline CDR1 reads SGDLS; CDR2 reads YYNGEE. This CDR3 is built from 15 residues. CDR3 coding DNA: TGTGCCAGCAGCCCCCAGCGGGGGGCAACAGATACGCAGTATTTT. Translating gives CASSPQRGATDTQYF.

The DNA of the CDR3 is TGTGCCAGCAGTTTTCTTGCCGGGGAGCTGTTTTTT. Translated: CASSFLAGELFF. V usage is TRBV12-3 or TRBV12-4 and J usage is TRBJ2-2; D remains unclear. Trimming left V 3 bases short and J 6 bases short, with 5 bases between. The CDR3 spans 12 residues.